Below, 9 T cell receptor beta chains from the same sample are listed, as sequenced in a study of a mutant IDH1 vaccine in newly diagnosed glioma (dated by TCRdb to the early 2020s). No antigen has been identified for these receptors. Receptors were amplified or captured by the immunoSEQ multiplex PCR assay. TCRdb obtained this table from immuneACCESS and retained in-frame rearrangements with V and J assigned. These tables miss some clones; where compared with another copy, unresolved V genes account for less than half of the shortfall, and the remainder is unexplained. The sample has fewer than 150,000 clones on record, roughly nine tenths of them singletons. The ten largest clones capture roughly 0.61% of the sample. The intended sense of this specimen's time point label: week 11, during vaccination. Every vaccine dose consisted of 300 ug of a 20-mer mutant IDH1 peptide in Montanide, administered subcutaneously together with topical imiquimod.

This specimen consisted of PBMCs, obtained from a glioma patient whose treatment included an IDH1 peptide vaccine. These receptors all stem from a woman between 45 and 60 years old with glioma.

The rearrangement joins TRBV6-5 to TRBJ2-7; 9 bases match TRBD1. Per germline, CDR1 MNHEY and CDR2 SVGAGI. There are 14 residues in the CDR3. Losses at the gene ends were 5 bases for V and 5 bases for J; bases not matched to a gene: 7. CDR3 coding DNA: TGTGCCAGCAGTCACCGGGACAGGGTCCACGAGCAGTACTTC. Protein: CASSHRDRVHEQYF.

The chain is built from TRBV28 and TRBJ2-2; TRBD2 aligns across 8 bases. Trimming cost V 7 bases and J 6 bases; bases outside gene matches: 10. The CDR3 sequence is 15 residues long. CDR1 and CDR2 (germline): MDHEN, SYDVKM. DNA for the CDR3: TGTGCCAGCACCGCGCGGCGGGAGGTCGCCGGGGAGCTGTTTTTT. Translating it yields CASTARREVAGELFF.

The CDR3 DNA is TGTGCCAGCAGCCAGGCCCCAGGTGGGAGAGGAGGCAAAAACATTCAGTACTTC. It yields the protein CASSQAPGGRGGKNIQYF. The chain recombines TRBV5-5 with TRBJ2-4, with a tentative D call TRBD2 (5 bases). V lost 4 bases to trimming and J lost 3 bases, with 23 bases between them. The CDR3 covers 18 residues. Germline CDR1 SGHKS, CDR2 YYEKEE (reference sequence).

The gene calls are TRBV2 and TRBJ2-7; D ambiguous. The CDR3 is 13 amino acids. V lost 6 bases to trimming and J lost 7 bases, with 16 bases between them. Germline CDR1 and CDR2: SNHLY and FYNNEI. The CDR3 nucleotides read TGTGCCAGCAGAGGGCAGGCTCCCGGGGAGCAGTACTTC. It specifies CASRGQAPGEQYF.

The CDR3 reads CASSLGTGGHEQYF. The CDR3 nucleotides read TGCGCCAGCAGCCTTGGGACGGGGGGCCACGAGCAGTACTTC. The gene calls are TRBV5-1 and TRBJ2-7, with TRBD2 as a possible D gene (7 bases). V lost 4 bases, J lost 5 bases, and 16 bases lay in between. Germline values: CDR1 SGHRS, CDR2 YFSETQ. The CDR3 covers 14 residues.

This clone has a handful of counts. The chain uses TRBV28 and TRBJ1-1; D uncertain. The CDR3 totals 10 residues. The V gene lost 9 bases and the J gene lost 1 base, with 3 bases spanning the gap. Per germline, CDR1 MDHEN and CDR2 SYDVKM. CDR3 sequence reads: CASSNTEAFF. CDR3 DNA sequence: TGTGCCAGTTCGAACACTGAAGCTTTCTTT.

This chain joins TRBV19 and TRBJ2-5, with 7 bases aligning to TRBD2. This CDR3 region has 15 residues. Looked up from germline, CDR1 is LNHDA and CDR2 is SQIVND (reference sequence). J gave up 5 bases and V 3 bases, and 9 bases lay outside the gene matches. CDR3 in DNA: TGTGCCAGTAGTATCCCCACGGGGGGAGGGGAGACCCAGTACTTC. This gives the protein CASSIPTGGGETQYF.

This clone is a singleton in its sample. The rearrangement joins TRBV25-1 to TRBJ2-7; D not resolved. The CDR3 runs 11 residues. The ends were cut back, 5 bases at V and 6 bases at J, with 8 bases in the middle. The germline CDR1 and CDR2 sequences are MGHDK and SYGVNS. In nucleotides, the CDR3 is TGTGCCAGCAGTACCGGCCGCGAGCAGTACTTC. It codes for CASSTGREQYF.

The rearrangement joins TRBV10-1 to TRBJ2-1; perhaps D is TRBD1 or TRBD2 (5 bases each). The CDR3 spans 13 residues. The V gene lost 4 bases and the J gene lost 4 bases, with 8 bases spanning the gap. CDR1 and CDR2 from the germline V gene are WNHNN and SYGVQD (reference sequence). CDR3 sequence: CASSGGRYNEQFF. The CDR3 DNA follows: TGCGCCAGCAGTGGGGGGAGATACAATGAGCAGTTCTTC.